Presented here are 5 T cell receptor beta chains from one specimen sequenced in a study of T cells after yellow fever vaccination. TCRdb called the 5' RACE reads again in MiXCR, with one record for every CDR3 protein. The table includes around 120,000 distinct CDR3 sequences, 13% to 15% detected once. The input for sequencing was CD8+ T cells sorted from PBMCs, taken 5 days after the yellow fever booster vaccination. These receptors were taken from a man between 18 and 35 years old who received the YFV17D yellow fever vaccine.

The genes are TRBV5-6 and TRBJ2-3; D is unclear. Germline assignment: CDR1 SGHDT and CDR2 YYEEEE. The CDR3 length is 16 residues. Trimming left V 1 base short and J 4 bases short, with 16 bases between. The CDR3 protein is CASSLRLGYLPDTQYF. In DNA, the CDR3 is TGTGCCAGCAGCTTGCGCCTAGGGTACCTCCCAGATACGCAGTATTTT.

This clonotype was counted between two and nine times. The V gene is TRBV25-1, the J gene TRBJ2-3; 13 bases match TRBD2. V lost 2 bases, J lost 7 bases, and 6 bases stayed unmatched. Germline values: CDR1 MGHDK, CDR2 SYGVNS. The CDR3 length is 16 residues. The CDR3 DNA is TGTGCCAGCAGTGAAACGGGACTAGCGGGATCAAATACGCAGTATTTT. Residues: CASSETGLAGSNTQYF.

The chain uses TRBV3-1 and TRBJ2-3, with a weak D call TRBD1 (6 bases). Germline V CDR1 and CDR2: LGHDT, YNNKEL (reference sequence). This CDR3 is 15 amino acids long. The V end lost 4 bases, the J end lost 3 bases, and 14 bases lay between the germline ends. The CDR3 DNA is TGTGCCAGCAGCCGGCCTGGGGGCTTTACAGATACGCAGTATTTT. It encodes CASSRPGGFTDTQYF.

V and J are TRBV19 and TRBJ1-5; D unclear. Germline V gene sequence: CDR1 LNHDA, CDR2 SQIVND (reference sequence). V was shortened by 6 bases and J by 1 base, with 13 bases between the two germline ends. The CDR3 consists of 15 residues. The CDR3 sequence: CASRNPTDSNQPQHF. The DNA for the CDR3 is TGTGCCAGTAGAAATCCCACAGACAGCAATCAGCCCCAGCATTTT.

The chain joins TRBV3-1 to TRBJ2-7; D may be TRBD2 (5 bases). The CDR3 runs 17 residues. Germline lookup yields CDR1 LGHDT and CDR2 YNNKEL (reference sequence). The V and J ends lost 2 bases and 3 bases respectively, with 20 bases between them. CDR3 residues: CASSQLLGVPTYYEQYF. CDR3 nucleotide sequence: TGTGCCAGCAGCCAACTCCTCGGGGTTCCGACGTACTACGAGCAGTACTTC.